This is a list of T cell receptor beta chains from one sample in a study of CD8 T cells in ankylosing spondylitis. TCRdb passed the 5' RACE reads through MiXCR, listing each CDR3 protein once. Among approximately 45,000 distinct CDR3 sequences listed, 9.5% to 11% were seen once. Source material: blood, either unsorted or a sorted T cell fraction (not recorded which). The source is a male donor with ankylosing spondylitis or in good health (not recorded which). The CDR3 runs from the conserved cysteine through the conserved F or W.

j_call: TRBJ2-1; v_call: TRBV5-6; cdr3_aa: CASSFRGLTYNEQFF
j_call: TRBJ2-7; v_call: TRBV19; cdr3_aa: CASSINDRGTYEQYF
j_call: TRBJ2-7; v_call: TRBV28; cdr3_aa: CASSFHLAGLTYEQYF
j_call: TRBJ2-1; v_call: TRBV3-1; cdr3_aa: CASSLEGGMGALNEQFF
j_call: TRBJ1-1; v_call: TRBV28; cdr3_aa: CASSFTGGRGNTEAFF
j_call: TRBJ1-1; v_call: TRBV6-1; cdr3_aa: CASSDAHRGNTEAFF
j_call: TRBJ1-4; v_call: TRBV5-1; cdr3_aa: CASSLLRGREKLFF
j_call: TRBJ2-3; v_call: TRBV3-1; cdr3_aa: CASSQASEDTQYF
j_call: TRBJ2-3; v_call: TRBV20-1; cdr3_aa: CSARGGWTSGTDTQYF
j_call: TRBJ1-2; v_call: TRBV5-1; cdr3_aa: CASSVLQGGGYGYTF
j_call: TRBJ1-2; v_call: TRBV28; cdr3_aa: CASRRSGQNYGYTF
j_call: TRBJ1-1; v_call: TRBV29-1; cdr3_aa: CSVVPRGLGNTEAFF
j_call: TRBJ1-1; v_call: TRBV7-6; cdr3_aa: CASSLQLWGSDTEAFF
j_call: TRBJ1-2; v_call: TRBV5-1; cdr3_aa: CASSLTGGGGYTF
j_call: TRBJ2-1; v_call: TRBV5-1; cdr3_aa: CASSPSSGGANEQFF
j_call: TRBJ1-2; v_call: TRBV6-5; cdr3_aa: CASSSPGTSNYGYTF